What follows describes a single TCR beta chain. What it binds is not known. The data are from a study of T cell responses to AZD1222 COVID-19 vaccine. The protocol was immunoSEQ multiplex PCR, while the TCRdb copy is restricted to in-frame clones and leaves out a portion. The sample lists about 140,000 clones; about 91% were seen once. General study results and limits: The CD4 TCRs associated with vaccination extended across spike and predominated at 160-218 and 743-854. Donors in the cohort were predominantly white British and more often female, and clonal diversity was possibly underestimated. The study identified only five to seven AZD1222 recipients as seropositive at baseline. With two AZD1222 doses given, Spike-specific TCR breadth and depth both rose.

The TCR comes from an adult who received the AZD1222 COVID-19 vaccine. The sequencing used peripheral blood, collected 28 days after the second AZD1222 dose.

CDR3 nucleotides: TGCGCCAGCAGCTTAGAAGGGAATGAGCAGTTCTTC. It encodes CASSLEGNEQFF. V is TRBV5-1 and J is TRBJ2-1; D is ambiguous. The germline CDR1 and CDR2 sequences are SGHRS and YFSETQ. The germline V and J ends were trimmed by 2 bases and 7 bases, with 7 bases remaining between them. This CDR3 contains 12 residues.